Listed below are T cell receptor beta chains from one sample, sequenced in a study of T cell responses to AZD1222 COVID-19 vaccine. Only in-frame clones appear in the TCRdb table, and some are missing; sequencing was by immunoSEQ multiplex PCR. In the table there are 95,000 to 150,000 clones, around 92% of which are singletons. Source: peripheral blood, taken 28 days after the second AZD1222 dose. These receptors originate from an adult who received the AZD1222 COVID-19 vaccine. Both conserved end residues are part of each CDR3. The D gene is left open where the match is weak. Not every row has a clone size; where given, it reads once, few, many or a size class.

- 14 TRBJ2-5 TRBV15 - CATKAFQLQETQYF TGTGCCACCAAGGCATTTCAGCTTCAAGAGACCCAGTACTTC
- 16 TRBJ2-5 TRBV11-2 - CASSPQEAADQETQYF TGTGCCAGCAGCCCCCAAGAGGCAGCGGACCAAGAGACCCAGTACTTC
- 16 TRBJ1-3 TRBV7-9 - CASSSPGLISGNTIYF TGTGCCAGCAGCTCACCGGGGCTCATCTCTGGAAACACCATATATTTT
- 13 TRBJ2-7 TRBV6-6 - CASSWDSKSEQYF TGTGCCAGCAGTTGGGACTCCAAAAGCGAGCAGTACTTC
- 13 TRBJ1-2 TRBV3-1/TRBV3-2 - CASSLTEIYGYTF TGTGCCAGCAGCCTGACGGAAATCTATGGCTACACCTTC
- 13 TRBJ1-1 TRBV7-9 - CASASDENTEAFF TGTGCCAGCGCCTCAGACGAGAACACTGAAGCTTTCTTT
- 12 TRBJ2-1 TRBV21-1 - CASTYRDNEQFF TGTGCCAGCACCTACAGGGACAATGAGCAGTTCTTC
- 13 TRBJ1-2 TRBV6-2/TRBV6-3 - CASSLGGVYGYTF TGTGCCAGCAGCCTGGGCGGAGTCTATGGCTACACCTTC
- 13 TRBJ2-5 TRBV5-4 - CASSFSRRETQYF TGTGCCAGCAGCTTCTCAAGGCGGGAGACCCAGTACTTC
- 13 TRBJ2-2 TRBV25-1 - CASSAIIAGELFF TGTGCCAGCAGTGCCATTATAGCGGGGGAGCTGTTTTTT
- 14 TRBJ1-6 TRBV6-5 TRBD1 CASRRGTGDSPLHF TGTGCCAGCAGGAGAGGGACAGGGGATTCACCCCTCCACTTT
- 14 TRBJ1-1 TRBV5-1 - CASNGGTGNTEAFF TGCGCCAGCAACGGGGGCACAGGGAACACTGAAGCTTTCTTT
once 15 TRBJ1-5 TRBV10-1 - CASSGSGVSNQPQHF TGCGCCAGCAGTGGTTCAGGGGTCAGCAATCAGCCCCAGCATTTT
- 14 TRBJ1-5 TRBV6-2/TRBV6-3 TRBD1 CASSNRGRVQPQHF TGTGCCAGCAGTAACAGGGGGCGGGTTCAGCCCCAGCATTTT
- 11 TRBJ2-1 TRBV29-1 - CSAGQGREQFF TGCAGCGCGGGACAAGGGCGTGAGCAGTTCTTC
- 15 TRBJ1-2 TRBV6-5 - CASSESGTSLYGYTF TGTGCCAGCAGCGAGAGCGGAACCTCACTCTATGGCTACACCTTC
- 15 TRBJ1-1 TRBV5-5 TRBD1 CASSSPTGRNTEAFF TGTGCCAGCAGCTCCCCGACAGGGAGGAACACTGAAGCTTTCTTT
- 15 TRBJ2-3 TRBV5-5 TRBD1 CASSSQGARTDTQYF TGTGCCAGCAGCTCCCAGGGGGCACGCACAGATACGCAGTATTTT
- 15 TRBJ2-7 TRBV6-1 - CASSDYTGTSYEQYF TGTGCCAGCAGTGATTATACAGGGACATCCTACGAGCAGTACTTC
- 14 TRBJ2-1 TRBV28 - CASSLPSVSNEQFF TGTGCCAGCAGTTTACCCTCGGTTAGTAATGAGCAGTTCTTC
- 16 TRBJ1-1 TRBV19 TRBD1 CASTSYLTGGYTEAFF TGTGCCAGTACCTCTTACTTGACAGGGGGGTACACTGAAGCTTTCTTT
- 15 TRBJ1-4 TRBV19 TRBD1 CASSSRDRVSEKLFF TGTGCCAGTAGTAGTCGGGACAGGGTCAGTGAAAAACTGTTTTTT
- 14 TRBJ1-1 TRBV6-5 TRBD1 CASMLMTGETEAFF TGTGCCAGCATGCTAATGACAGGGGAAACTGAAGCTTTCTTT
- 13 TRBJ1-1 TRBV7-2 TRBD1 CASSGGTVTEAFF TGTGCCAGCAGCGGGGGGACAGTCACTGAAGCTTTCTTT
few 16 TRBJ1-2 TRBV10-2 - CASSVGGAGTFYGYTF TGCGCCAGCAGCGTCGGGGGAGCCGGTACTTTCTATGGCTACACCTTC
- 16 TRBJ1-6 TRBV6-1 - CASSEGFGSTGSPLHF TGTGCCAGCAGTGAGGGGTTCGGATCTACAGGTTCACCCCTCCACTTT
- 16 TRBJ1-2 TRBV2 TRBD1 CASSERAGQGSYGYTF TGTGCCAGCAGTGAACGGGCTGGACAGGGGAGCTATGGCTACACCTTC
- 15 TRBJ1-2 TRBV5-4 TRBD1 CASSLVTGGDYGYTF TGTGCCAGCAGCTTGGTGACAGGGGGAGACTATGGCTACACCTTC
once 17 TRBJ2-5 TRBV14 - CASSQLFLGQGKGTQYF TGTGCCAGCAGCCAGCTTTTCCTGGGCCAGGGAAAAGGGACCCAGTACTTC
- 14 TRBJ1-1 TRBV5-1 TRBD1 CASSVRDRITEAFF TGCGCCAGCAGCGTCCGGGACAGGATCACTGAAGCTTTCTTT
few 14 TRBJ2-1 TRBV10-3 TRBD1 CAIGRTGEGNEQFF TGTGCCATCGGAAGGACAGGGGAAGGCAATGAGCAGTTCTTC
- 19 TRBJ2-5 TRBV3-1/TRBV3-2 TRBD2 CASSLKGTSGRAGQETQYF TGTGCCAGCAGCCTGAAGGGGACTAGCGGGAGGGCCGGCCAAGAGACCCAGTACTTC
once 12 TRBJ1-5 TRBV12-3/TRBV12-4 - CASREGSGPQHF TGTGCCAGCAGGGAGGGATCCGGGCCCCAGCATTTT
- 15 TRBJ2-3 TRBV20-1 - CSASDSYTSTDTQYF TGCAGTGCTAGTGACTCCTACACTAGCACAGATACGCAGTATTTT
- 16 TRBJ1-1 TRBV4-1 - CASRQTFRDWNTEAFF TGCGCCAGCAGACAAACGTTCAGGGACTGGAACACTGAAGCTTTCTTT
- 15 TRBJ1-1 TRBV6-5 - CASTRSIVARPEAFF TGTGCCAGCACCCGCAGCATCGTTGCGAGACCAGAAGCTTTCTTT
- 11 TRBJ2-5 TRBV5-1 - CASSLLETQYF TGCGCCAGCAGCTTGTTGGAGACCCAGTACTTC
- 17 TRBJ2-1 TRBV3-1/TRBV3-2 TRBD1 CASSSHEGTGSYNEQFF TGTGCCAGCAGCTCTCACGAGGGGACAGGATCCTACAATGAGCAGTTCTTC
- 14 TRBJ1-1 TRBV2 - CASNPQRGVTEAFF TGTGCCAGCAACCCGCAACGAGGGGTCACTGAAGCTTTCTTT
- 14 TRBJ1-2 TRBV27 - CASSTNRVLYGYTF TGTGCCAGCAGTACTAACAGGGTCCTCTATGGCTACACCTTC
- 11 TRBJ1-2 TRBV19 - CASSIRYGYTF TGTGCCAGTAGTATCCGGTATGGCTACACCTTC
- 16 TRBJ1-2 TRBV5-4 TRBD1 CASSLAGGARGYGYTF TGTGCCAGCAGCTTAGCAGGGGGCGCGAGGGGCTATGGCTACACCTTC
- 15 TRBJ2-7 TRBV7-2 TRBD1 CASTPGQGQTYEQYF TGTGCCAGCACCCCGGGACAGGGGCAAACCTACGAGCAGTACTTC
- 14 TRBJ1-5 TRBV6-5 - CASSYVGGVLPQHF TGTGCCAGCAGTTACGTAGGGGGGGTATTGCCCCAGCATTTT
few 15 TRBJ2-7 TRBV27 - CASSLTTGYPYEQYF TGTGCCAGCAGTTTAACCACAGGGTACCCCTACGAGCAGTACTTC
- 12 TRBJ1-2 TRBV19 - CASSQGTYGYTF TGTGCCAGTAGCCAGGGGACCTATGGCTACACCTTC
- 15 TRBJ1-4 TRBV10-2 TRBD1 CASSVSGTGGEKLFF TGCGCCAGCAGTGTCTCCGGGACAGGGGGGGAAAAACTGTTTTTT
- 15 TRBJ1-1 TRBV7-9 TRBD1 CASRKDRGQNTEAFF TGTGCCAGCAGGAAAGACAGGGGGCAGAACACTGAAGCTTTCTTT
- 15 TRBJ1-2 TRBV6-2/TRBV6-3 TRBD1 CASSIPGTGSYGYTF TGTGCCAGCAGTATCCCCGGGACAGGAAGCTATGGCTACACCTTC
- 14 TRBJ1-1 TRBV18 - CASSPSRGNTEAFF TGTGCCAGCTCACCCTCCAGGGGGAACACTGAAGCTTTCTTT
- 14 TRBJ1-2 TRBV28 TRBD1 CASRTIQGFYGYTF TGTGCCAGCAGGACAATACAGGGGTTCTATGGCTACACCTTC